What follows are 32 T cell receptor beta chains derived from one specimen sequenced in a study of blood T cells in healthy people across ages. A second PCR of roughly 7 to 11 cycles used a sample-barcoded 5' primer and a J-beta primer mix. MiXCR, run by TCRdb on the 5' RACE reads, gives a single entry per CDR3 protein. The data contain approximately 350,000 distinct CDR3 sequences, 52% of them singletons. Specimen: blood. The receptors stem from a man aged 60 to 75 in good health.

V and J are TRBV7-8 and TRBJ2-1; D gene ambiguous. Germline CDR1 SGHVS, CDR2 FQNEAQ. CDR3 length: 15 amino acids. The ends were cut back, 4 bases at V and 7 bases at J, with 17 bases in the middle. The CDR3 is CASSSPKRTANEQFF. CDR3 bases: TGTGCCAGCAGCTCGCCCAAAAGAACGGCTAATGAGCAGTTCTTC.

There are a few counts of this clonotype. This chain joins TRBV2 and TRBJ2-7, with D possibly TRBD1 on 5 matching bases. The CDR3 contains 14 residues. Trimming left V 10 bases short and J 2 bases short, with 18 bases between. Per the germline V gene, CDR1 is SNHLY and CDR2 is FYNNEI. CDR3 sequence: CATLSQGTPYEQYF. As DNA, the CDR3 is TGTGCCACCCTGAGCCAGGGAACACCCTACGAGCAGTACTTC.

The chain recombines TRBV11-2 with TRBJ2-7; weak D call: TRBD1 (6 bases). The CDR3 extends over 14 amino acids. Germline CDR1 and CDR2: SGHAT and FQNNGV. V was trimmed by 4 bases and J by 10 bases, leaving 20 bases between them. For the CDR3, the DNA is TGTGCCAGCAGCTCCATTACAGGGTTTGGGGCCCAGTACTTC. Translation: CASSSITGFGAQYF.

V and J are TRBV28 and TRBJ2-5; 9 bases fit TRBD2. The germline V gene encodes CDR1 MDHEN and CDR2 SYDVKM. There are 15 residues in the CDR3. Trimming cost V 2 bases and J 5 bases; bases outside gene matches: 6. Written as DNA, the CDR3 is TGTGCCAGCAGTTTAGCGGGGGGGTCTAGGGAGACCCAGTACTTC. It yields the protein CASSLAGGSRETQYF.

V is TRBV2 and J is TRBJ2-7; 8 nucleotides match TRBD1. V was pared by 6 bases and J by 4 bases, with 5 bases of the junction left unmatched. The CDR3 consists of 13 residues. Germline V lookup: CDR1 SNHLY, CDR2 FYNNEI. CDR3 bases: TGTGCCAGCAGGCCGCAGGGGGCATACGAGCAGTACTTC. Translation: CASRPQGAYEQYF.

This clonotype showed up just once. This rearrangement joins TRBV27 to TRBJ2-6, with TRBD2 matching over 14 bases. The CDR3 runs to 18 residues. J was trimmed by 0 bases and V by 5 bases; bases with no gene match: 3. Germline CDR1 reads MNHEY; CDR2 reads SMNVEV (reference sequence). In DNA, the CDR3 is TGTGCCAGCAGTCCGACTAGCGGGAGGGCCTCTGGGGCCAACGTCCTGACTTTC. Its translation is CASSPTSGRASGANVLTF.

This chain links TRBV6-5 with TRBJ1-5; D gene ambiguous. The V end lost 0 bases, the J end lost 4 bases, and 7 bases lay between the germline ends. The CDR3 contains 14 residues. Germline CDR1 reads MNHEY; CDR2 reads SVGAGI. CDR3 in DNA: TGTGCCAGCAGTTACTCAGGGTCAAATCAGCCCCAGCATTTT. Translation: CASSYSGSNQPQHF.

The rearrangement links TRBV12-3 or TRBV12-4 to TRBJ1-5; D is ambiguous. Trimming stripped 6 bases from V and 6 bases from J, with 15 bases between. The CDR3 extends over 14 amino acids. The CDR3 DNA follows: TGTGCCAGCAGCCCCGGGGTGGTGCGTCAGCCCCAGCATTTT. It specifies CASSPGVVRQPQHF.

This clonotype was recorded many times. The rearrangement uses TRBV28 and TRBJ2-5; D is possibly TRBD1 (5 bases). The germline gives CDR1 MDHEN, CDR2 SYDVKM. Trimming left V 5 bases short and J 5 bases short, with 15 bases between. The CDR3 covers 14 residues. CDR3 loop: CASSQRQLEETQYF. CDR3 nucleotide sequence: TGTGCCAGCAGTCAAAGACAGTTGGAGGAGACCCAGTACTTC.

This clonotype was found a few times. The chain couples TRBV5-6 to TRBJ1-2; unclear D gene. Germline values: CDR1 SGHDT, CDR2 YYEEEE. The germline V and J ends were trimmed by 2 bases and 7 bases, with 9 bases remaining between them. The CDR3 runs 12 residues. The CDR3 bases are TGTGCCAGCAGCTTCGGTAAGGGTGGCTACACCTTC. Residues: CASSFGKGGYTF.

This clonotype was counted only a few times. The chain combines TRBV3-1 with TRBJ2-3; a weak D match, TRBD2 (6 bases). Germline V gives CDR1 LGHDT, CDR2 YNNKEL (reference sequence). CDR3 size: 17 residues. Trimming removed 4 bases from V and 3 bases from J, with 20 bases in between. The DNA for the CDR3 is TGTGCCAGCAGCCCCCGGCCGTCGCGGGGTAGAACAGATACGCAGTATTTT. Translated: CASSPRPSRGRTDTQYF.

This clonotype was counted only a few times. This rearrangement joins TRBV29-1 to TRBJ1-4; D possibly corresponds to TRBD1 (6 bases). CDR1 and CDR2 (germline): SQVTM, ANQGSEA. The V end was cut by 8 bases, the J end by 4 bases, with 14 bases between. This CDR3 is built from 13 residues. CDR3 residues: CSMRGWINEKLFF. In DNA, the CDR3 is TGCAGCATGAGGGGGTGGATTAATGAAAAACTGTTTTTT.

The sample holds many counts of this clonotype. The gene calls are TRBV7-8 and TRBJ1-6, with D uncertain. Trimming cost V 2 bases and J 8 bases, with 10 bases left between them. The CDR3 is 14 residues long. Germline V gives CDR1 SGHVS, CDR2 FQNEAQ. CDR3 region: CASSLYGRDSPLHF. CDR3 nucleotide sequence: TGTGCCAGCAGCTTATATGGGCGGGATTCACCCCTCCACTTT.

This rearrangement joins TRBV29-1 to TRBJ2-7; D gene unclear. This CDR3 is 12 amino acids long. CDR1 and CDR2 from the germline V gene are SQVTM and ANQGSEA. Trimming removed 4 bases at V and 2 bases at J, with 9 bases between. The CDR3 bases are TGCAGCGTTGCGGGTCAGGCCTACGAGCAGTACTTC. It specifies CSVAGQAYEQYF.

The chain joins TRBV20-1 to TRBJ2-3, with 7 bases matching TRBD1. This CDR3 contains 14 residues. Germline values: CDR1 DFQATT, CDR2 SNEGSKA (reference sequence). Trimming cost V 6 bases and J 5 bases; bases outside gene matches: 11. The CDR3 is CSAVEGAVGDTQYF. In DNA form, the CDR3 reads TGCAGTGCCGTCGAGGGGGCAGTTGGAGATACGCAGTATTTT.

This clonotype has just a few counts. This sequence joins TRBV13 and TRBJ2-5; the match to TRBD2 covers 10 bases. This CDR3 has 14 residues. V lost 4 bases and J lost 2; bases outside the gene matches: 1. Germline V gene sequence: CDR1 PRHDT, CDR2 FYEKMQ (reference sequence). CDR3 nucleotide sequence: TGTGCCAGCAGCTCTAGCGGGAGACAAGAGACCCAGTACTTC. It translates to CASSSSGRQETQYF.

V and J are TRBV6-5 and TRBJ2-5, with D perhaps matching TRBD2 (5 bases). Trimming left V 6 bases short and J 4 bases short, with 12 bases between. The germline CDR1 and CDR2 sequences are MNHEY and SVGAGI. The CDR3 covers 13 residues. The CDR3 sequence is CASRFEGRETQYF. In DNA form, the CDR3 reads TGTGCCAGCAGATTCGAGGGTCGAGAGACCCAGTACTTC.

The J gene is TRBJ1-5, the V gene TRBV7-9; D may be TRBD1 (6 bases). The V and J ends lost 5 bases and 3 bases respectively, with 11 bases between them. CDR1 SEHNR and CDR2 FQNEAQ come from the germline V gene (reference sequence). The CDR3 covers 14 residues. This CDR3 reads CASSRGQTNQPQHF. For the CDR3, the DNA is TGTGCCAGCAGCCGCGGACAGACCAATCAGCCCCAGCATTTT.

The chain's CDR3 is CASSQTRGLANIQYF. The CDR3 coding sequence is TGTGCCAGCAGCCAAACGAGGGGGCTCGCAAACATTCAGTACTTC. The gene calls are TRBV3-1 and TRBJ2-4; 7 nucleotides match TRBD1. In germline, CDR1 is LGHDT, CDR2 YNNKEL (reference sequence). Trimming took 2 bases from V and 6 from J; bases not matched to a gene: 7. CDR3 size: 15 residues. Full variable domain (outside the CDR3, taken from reference TRBV3-1 and TRBJ2-4): DTAVSQTPKYLVTQMGNDKSIKCEQNLGHDTMYWYKQDSKKFLKIMFSYNNKELIINETVPNRFSPKSPDKAHLNLHINSLELGDSAVYFCASSQTRGLANIQYFGAGTRLSVL.

V gene TRBV13 combines with J gene TRBJ2-1, with D hard to call. The CDR3 loop spans 14 amino acids. Germline V gene sequence: CDR1 PRHDT, CDR2 FYEKMQ (reference sequence). The V end was cut by 0 bases, the J end by 8 bases, with 11 bases between. In nucleotides, the CDR3 is TGTGCCAGCAGCTTAGGCGAGACGATCCATGAGCAGTTCTTC. Translated, it gives CASSLGETIHEQFF.

The CDR3 loop is CASTRGVGGPTDTQYF. The DNA of the CDR3 is TGTGCCAGCACTCGGGGGGTAGGGGGACCCACAGATACGCAGTATTTT. V and J are TRBV7-6 and TRBJ2-3, with a tentative D call TRBD2 (7 bases). Germline V CDR1 and CDR2: SGHVS, FNYEAQ. There are 16 residues in the CDR3. V was shortened by 7 bases and J by 2 bases, with 19 bases between the two germline ends.

This rearrangement joins TRBV28 to TRBJ1-6; D is perhaps TRBD1 (5 bases). Germline CDR1 is MDHEN and CDR2 is SYDVKM. The CDR3 extends over 16 amino acids. Deletions cut 4 bases from V and 4 bases from J, with 14 bases between. As DNA, the CDR3 is TGTGCCAGCAGTTCCCTGACGGGGCGGTATAATTCACCCCTCCACTTT. This gives the protein CASSSLTGRYNSPLHF.

This clonotype was counted between two and nine times. This rearrangement joins TRBV24-1 to TRBJ2-1; the match to TRBD2 covers 7 bases. Germline CDR1 KGHDR, CDR2 SFDVKD. Unmatched junction bases numbered 5, after V lost 8 bases and J lost 8 bases. CDR3 length: 12 residues. In DNA form, the CDR3 reads TGTGCCACCACGGCGGGAGCGGATGAGCAGTTCTTC. Translation: CATTAGADEQFF.

The chain uses TRBV5-1 and TRBJ1-2; no firm D call. V lost 0 bases and J 3 bases, leaving 12 bases between the germline ends. The CDR3 consists of 15 residues. Per germline, CDR1 SGHRS and CDR2 YFSETQ. Here the CDR3 DNA reads TGCGCCAGCAGCTTGGTTCAGAGCGGATACTATGGCTACACCTTC. Translating it yields CASSLVQSGYYGYTF.

The chain is built from TRBV30 and TRBJ1-2; D is possibly TRBD1 (6 bases). The V end lost 3 bases, the J end lost 2 bases, and 13 bases lay between the germline ends. The CDR3 contains 14 residues. The germline V gene encodes CDR1 GTSNPN and CDR2 SVGIG (reference sequence). The CDR3 sequence: CAWSRTVQNYGYTF. In DNA, the CDR3 is TGTGCCTGGAGCAGGACAGTACAAAACTATGGCTACACCTTC.

The rearrangement links TRBV2 to TRBJ1-2; D gene unclear. Germline CDR1 reads SNHLY; CDR2 reads FYNNEI. This CDR3 has 14 residues. The V gene lost 0 bases and the J gene lost 4 bases, with 9 bases spanning the gap. The DNA of the CDR3 is TGTGCCAGCAGTGAAGCGCTGGGTTTCTATGGCTACACCTTC. Translated, it gives CASSEALGFYGYTF. Full variable domain (rest looked up from reference TRBV2 and TRBJ1-2): EPEVTQTPSHQVTQMGQEVILRCVPISNHLYFYWYRQILGQKVEFLVSFYNNEISEKSEIFDDQFSVERPDGSNFTLKIRSTKLEDSAMYFCASSEALGFYGYTFGSGTRLTVV.

Note on this clonotype: At one end, the junction sequence differs from germline, possibly due to a read error. The chain uses TRBV4-1 and TRBJ2-1; D gene unclear. Germline V gene data show CDR1 as MGHRA and CDR2 as YSYEKL. CDR3 size: 16 residues. CDR3 amino acids: CASSQVDLFSYDEQFF. The CDR3 DNA is TGCGCCAGCAGCCAAGTGGATCTCTTCTCCTACGATGAGCAGTTCTTC.

DNA for the CDR3: TGTGCCAGCAGCGTGCCGACTAGCGGGTCGATAGAGCAGTTCTTC. Its translation: CASSVPTSGSIEQFF. This sequence joins TRBV9 and TRBJ2-1; 10 bases agree with TRBD2. The CDR3 totals 15 residues. The ends lost 2 bases at V and 10 bases at J; junction bases unmatched: 9. Germline values: CDR1 SGDLS, CDR2 YYNGEE.

This rearrangement joins TRBV7-2 to TRBJ2-3; D might be TRBD2 (7 bases). CDR3 length: 16 amino acids. V was shortened by 0 bases and J by 2 bases, with 12 bases between the two germline ends. The germline CDR1 and CDR2 sequences are SGHTA and FQGNSA. The CDR3 bases are TGTGCCAGCAGCTTAGCGGCGGGGGCCCTCACAGATACGCAGTATTTT. This encodes CASSLAAGALTDTQYF. The full variable domain, in which reference TRBV7-2 and TRBJ2-3 provide the parts outside the CDR3, is GAGVSQSPSNKVTEKGKDVELRCDPISGHTALYWYRQSLGQGLEFLIYFQGNSAPDKSGLPSDRFSAERTGGSVSTLTIQRTQQEDSAVYLCASSLAAGALTDTQYFGPGTRLTVL.

This clonotype appeared many times. The chain has TRBV12-3 or TRBV12-4 and TRBJ2-7, with a possible D match to TRBD2 (7 bases). V lost 6 bases, J lost 2 bases, and 20 bases lay in between. CDR3 length: 16 amino acids. CDR3: CASSPTARGGTYEQYF. The CDR3 nucleotides are TGTGCCAGCAGCCCCACGGCTCGCGGGGGCACCTACGAGCAGTACTTC.

The rearrangement links TRBV6-5 to TRBJ2-1; 12 nucleotides match TRBD1. This CDR3 has 16 residues. CDR1 is MNHEY and CDR2 is SVGAGI in the germline V gene. With 5 bases clipped from V and 10 bases from J, the junction kept 12 bases outside the gene matches. CDR3 DNA sequence: TGTGCCAGCAGTCCCATATCGGGACAGGGGGCAAAAGAGCAGTTCTTC. Translating gives CASSPISGQGAKEQFF.

This clonotype was detected only once. V and J are TRBV11-2 and TRBJ2-7, with TRBD1 matching over 10 bases. The DNA end is a closer match to TRBJ2-5, so the J assignment may be wrong. The CDR3 is 17 amino acids. Germline assignment: CDR1 SGHAT and CDR2 FQNNGV. The CDR3 sequence is CASSPRQGARGKETQYF. The CDR3 nucleotides are TGTGCCAGCAGCCCCCGACAGGGGGCAAGAGGAAAAGAGACCCAGTACTTC.